The next 5 T cell receptor beta chains were all read from a single sample in a study of T cells after yellow fever vaccination. TCRdb reanalysed the 5' RACE reads using MiXCR and keeps one entry per CDR3 protein. Here the sample spans some 500,000 distinct CDR3 sequences, about 13% being singletons. The sequencing here drew on PBMCs, taken on the day of the yellow fever booster vaccination. Receptors were obtained from a man aged 30-40 years who received the YFV17D yellow fever vaccine.

This clonotype was seen only a few times. The genes are TRBV7-2 and TRBJ2-1; TRBD2 aligns across 9 bases. V lost 4 bases and J lost 3; bases outside the gene matches: 4. Germline CDR1 reads SGHTA; CDR2 reads FQGNSA. CDR3 length: 15 residues. The CDR3 sequence: CASSSRLADYNEQFF. The CDR3, as DNA: TGTGCCAGCAGCTCCCGACTAGCGGACTACAATGAGCAGTTCTTC.

This clonotype was counted a few times. CDR3 in DNA: TGTGCCAGCAGTCAGACTAGCGGGAGCGGAGAGACCCAGTACTTC. The encoded protein is CASSQTSGSGETQYF. The chain is built from TRBV5-4 and TRBJ2-5; 12 bases are a match to TRBD2. V was pared by 5 bases and J by 4 bases, with 6 bases of the junction left unmatched. The CDR3 spans 15 residues. Germline assignment: CDR1 SGHNT and CDR2 YYREEE (reference sequence).

The table lists this clonotype with a few counts. This chain links TRBV4-3 with TRBJ1-6; 8 bases match TRBD1. Germline CDR1 LGHNA, CDR2 YSLEER. The CDR3 has 16 amino acids. J was trimmed by 4 bases and V by 4 bases; bases with no gene match: 6. The CDR3 region has the DNA TGCGCCAGCAGCCGAAAACGACAGGGGTATAATTCACCCCTCCACTTT. Its translation is CASSRKRQGYNSPLHF.

V is TRBV3-1 and J is TRBJ2-2, with D perhaps matching TRBD2 (6 bases). The V end was cut by 2 bases, the J end by 7 bases, with 17 bases between. In germline, CDR1 is LGHDT, CDR2 YNNKEL (reference sequence). There are 16 residues in the CDR3. CDR3 residues: CASSQLADEGGGELFF. The CDR3 nucleotides read TGTGCCAGCAGCCAATTAGCGGACGAGGGTGGCGGGGAGCTGTTTTTT.

Many counts were recorded for this clonotype. V and J are TRBV4-3 and TRBJ2-5, with 12 positions matching TRBD2. J gave up 4 bases and V 2 bases, and 8 bases lay outside the gene matches. The germline V gene has CDR1 LGHNA and CDR2 YSLEER. The CDR3 consists of 17 residues. CDR3 in amino acids: CASSQLGLAGKGETQYF. The CDR3 region has the DNA TGCGCCAGCAGCCAATTAGGACTAGCGGGAAAGGGAGAGACCCAGTACTTC.